These 17 T cell receptor beta chains came from one sample sequenced in a study of blood T cell repertoires in COVID-19. The data were produced by immunoSEQ multiplex PCR, yet TCRdb's version contains in-frame clones alone and is incomplete. The data contain more than 150,000 clones, 70% to 90% of them singletons. Sequencing input: peripheral blood. Receptors originate from a man aged 50-59 years with active or convalescent COVID-19.

This clone was observed a handful of times. The junction departs from germline at one end; a sequencing error may be responsible. V is TRBV2 and J is TRBJ2-1, with D possibly matching TRBD2 (6 bases). CDR1 and CDR2 from the germline V gene are SNHLY and FYNNEI. This CDR3 has 9 residues. CDR3 DNA: TGCTCTGGGACTTCCGACAAGTTCTTC. Encoded protein: CSGTSDKFF.

The chain combines TRBV14 with TRBJ1-3, with TRBD1 identical over 7 bases. The CDR3 sequence is 15 residues long. Germline CDR1 and CDR2: SGHDN and FVKESK. V shed 4 bases and J 1 base; nucleotides not matched to a gene: 4. Here the CDR3 reads CASSPTTGSGNTIYF. The CDR3 bases are TGTGCCAGCAGCCCCACGACAGGGTCTGGAAACACCATATATTTT. Full variable domain (remainder filled in from reference TRBV14 and TRBJ1-3): EAGVTQFPSHSVIEKGQTVTLRCDPISGHDNLYWYRRVMGKEIKFLLHFVKESKQDESGMPNNRFLAERTGGTYSTLKVQPAELEDSGVYFCASSPTTGSGNTIYFGEGSWLTVV.

The genes are TRBV5-4 and TRBJ2-5; 11 nucleotides match TRBD1. The CDR3 totals 17 residues. With V trimmed by 0 bases and J by 6 bases, 10 bases remained unmatched. The germline gives CDR1 SGHNT, CDR2 YYREEE (reference sequence). The CDR3 sequence is CASSLGRTGGVGKTQYF. Here the CDR3 DNA reads TGTGCCAGCAGCTTGGGTAGGACAGGGGGCGTAGGAAAGACCCAGTACTTC.

The chain carries TRBV3-1 (or the pseudogene TRBV3-2) and TRBJ2-3; perhaps TRBD1 as D (6 bases). CDR3 length: 16 amino acids. Germline loops: CDR1 LGHDT, CDR2 YNNKEL (reference sequence). V shed 0 bases and J shed 4 bases, with 14 bases lying between them. The CDR3 reads CASSQEHLPGADTQYF. CDR3 sequence (DNA): TGTGCCAGCAGCCAAGAACACCTCCCAGGGGCAGATACGCAGTATTTT.

V usage is TRBV10-2 and J usage is TRBJ2-4, with 7 bases aligning to TRBD1. The V gene's germline CDR1 is WSHSY and CDR2 SAAADI. This CDR3 is 15 amino acids long. The trim removed 4 bases at V and 5 bases at J, leaving 8 bases unmatched. CDR3: CASSGDSGLQNIQYF. As DNA, the CDR3 is TGCGCCAGCAGTGGGGACAGCGGTTTACAAAACATTCAGTACTTC.

The chain uses TRBV11-2 and TRBJ1-6, with 10 bases matching TRBD1. Losses at the gene ends were 3 bases for V and 13 bases for J; bases not matched to a gene: 6. Germline V CDR1 and CDR2: SGHAT, FQNNGV. This CDR3 region has 14 residues. CDR3 nucleotide sequence: TGTGCCAGCAGCTTTGGGACAGGGGAGAGGCCCCTCCACTTT. Its translation: CASSFGTGERPLHF. The entire variable domain, with the rest obtained from reference TRBV11-2 and TRBJ1-6, is as follows: EAGVAQSPRYKIIEKRQSVAFWCNPISGHATLYWYQQILGQGPKLLIQFQNNGVVDDSQLPKDRFSAERLKGVDSTLKIQPAKLEDSAVYLCASSFGTGERPLHFGNGTRLTVT.

V and J are TRBV5-4 and TRBJ2-3, with TRBD2 identical over 8 bases. Germline CDR1 SGHNT, CDR2 YYREEE (reference sequence). This CDR3 is 16 amino acids long. V shed 1 base and J 5 bases; nucleotides not matched to a gene: 9. The DNA of the CDR3 is TGTGCCAGCAGCTTGACCGGGACTAGAAGTATAGATACGCAGTATTTT. Translating gives CASSLTGTRSIDTQYF.

The J gene is TRBJ2-1, the V gene TRBV5-6, with 8 bases matching TRBD2. Germline CDR1 is SGHDT and CDR2 is YYEEEE. The V segment lost 4 bases and the J segment 12 bases; nucleotides outside the gene matches: 9. The CDR3 spans 13 residues. In DNA, the CDR3 is TGTGCCAGCAGCCGGCGGGGGGTTGACTGGCAGTTCTTC. Protein: CASSRRGVDWQFF.

The gene calls are TRBV5-6 and TRBJ1-1, with 7 bases fitting TRBD1. CDR1 and CDR2 (germline): SGHDT, YYEEEE. There are 14 residues in the CDR3. V was clipped by 2 bases and J by 3 bases; unmatched bases: 4. The CDR3 nucleotides are TGTGCCAGCAGCTTAGGGGGCTGGGACACTGAAGCTTTCTTT. This sequence encodes CASSLGGWDTEAFF. The full variable domain, in which reference TRBV5-6 and TRBJ1-1 provide the parts outside the CDR3, is DAGVTQSPTHLIKTRGQQVTLRCSPKSGHDTVSWYQQALGQGPQFIFQYYEEEERQRGNFPDRFSGHQFPNYSSELNVNALLLGDSALYLCASSLGGWDTEAFFGQGTRLTVV.

With regard to this clone: A junction end diverges from the germline sequence, so it may reflect a read error. V usage is TRBV29-1 and J usage is TRBJ2-7; 9 bases line up with TRBD2. This CDR3 contains 14 residues. Germline CDR1 SQVTM, CDR2 ANQGSEA. CDR3 nucleotide sequence: TGCAGTGTTGTACGGCTAGCGGGATCCTACGAGCAGTACTTC. Its protein is CSVVRLAGSYEQYF.

This rearrangement joins TRBV12-3 or TRBV12-4 to TRBJ2-2; the match to TRBD1 covers 12 bases. This CDR3 contains 13 residues. The J segment lost 10 bases and the V segment lost 5 bases, leaving 2 bases of the junction unmatched. CDR3 DNA: TGTGCCAGCAGTGGGACAGGGGGCCCGGAGCTGTTTTTT. Translating gives CASSGTGGPELFF.

This clone appeared once. The V gene is TRBV7-6, the J gene TRBJ1-5, with TRBD1 matching over 8 bases. V gave up 3 bases and J gave up 1 base; unmatched junction bases: 2. This CDR3 is built from 15 residues. Germline V gives CDR1 SGHVS, CDR2 FNYEAQ. CDR3 coding DNA: TGTGCCAGCAGCTTTGGGGACAGGAGCAATCAGCCCCAGCATTTT. Residues: CASSFGDRSNQPQHF. The complete variable domain, with remaining parts taken from reference TRBV7-6 and TRBJ1-5, reads GAGVSQSPRYKVTKRGQDVALRCDPISGHVSLYWYRQALGQGPEFLTYFNYEAQQDKSGLPNDRFSAERPEGSISTLTIQRTEQRDSAMYRCASSFGDRSNQPQHFGDGTRLSIL.

The chain joins TRBV28 to TRBJ1-5; the match to TRBD1 covers 7 bases. There are 15 residues in the CDR3. Trimming cost V 5 bases and J 2 bases; bases outside gene matches: 6. Germline CDR1 MDHEN, CDR2 SYDVKM. CDR3: CASSLRTGGNQPQHF. The CDR3 bases are TGTGCCAGCAGTCTTAGAACAGGGGGCAATCAGCCCCAGCATTTT.

The chain uses TRBV7-2 and TRBJ2-3; TRBD2 aligns across 12 bases. The length of the CDR3 is 16 residues. Germline CDR1 is SGHTA and CDR2 is FQGNSA. The J segment lost 2 bases and the V segment lost 6 bases, leaving 6 bases of the junction unmatched. CDR3 region: CASSWLAGGFTDTQYF. The CDR3 DNA reads TGTGCCAGCAGTTGGCTAGCGGGGGGGTTCACAGATACGCAGTATTTT. Full variable domain (outside the CDR3, taken from reference TRBV7-2 and TRBJ2-3): GAGVSQSPSNKVTEKGKDVELRCDPISGHTALYWYRQSLGQGLEFLIYFQGNSAPDKSGLPSDRFSAERTGGSVSTLTIQRTQQEDSAVYLCASSWLAGGFTDTQYFGPGTRLTVL.

This rearrangement joins TRBV29-1 to TRBJ1-1; TRBD1 aligns across 10 bases. The CDR3 consists of 11 residues. Germline loops: CDR1 SQVTM, CDR2 ANQGSEA. V was pared by 6 bases and J by 5 bases, with 0 bases of the junction left unmatched. Here the CDR3 DNA reads TGCAGCGTGGGACAGGGGACTGAAGCTTTCTTT. It codes for CSVGQGTEAFF.

The J gene is TRBJ2-7, the V gene TRBV5-1; 7 positions agree with TRBD1. The CDR3 is made up of 14 amino acids. V shed 0 bases and J 3 bases; nucleotides not matched to a gene: 3. The germline V gene has CDR1 SGHRS and CDR2 YFSETQ. Here the CDR3 reads CASSLGGTVYEQYF. The CDR3 DNA is TGCGCCAGCAGCTTGGGTGGGACAGTCTACGAGCAGTACTTC. The whole variable domain, remainder taken from reference TRBV5-1 and TRBJ2-7, is KAGVTQTPRYLIKTRGQQVTLSCSPISGHRSVSWYQQTPGQGLQFLFEYFSETQRNKGNFPGRFSGRQFSNSRSEMNVSTLELGDSALYLCASSLGGTVYEQYFGPGTRLTVT.

The chain employs TRBV5-1 and TRBJ2-4; D may be TRBD1 (6 bases). Germline lookup yields CDR1 SGHRS and CDR2 YFSETQ. V was trimmed by 4 bases and J by 0 bases, leaving 11 bases between them. The CDR3 consists of 15 residues. This chain's CDR3 is CASSPDSLAKNIQYF. DNA of the CDR3: TGCGCCAGCAGCCCGGACAGTCTAGCCAAAAACATTCAGTACTTC.